This T cell receptor beta chain was observed in a study of cytomegalovirus exposure and HLA in healthy donors. These donors were members of the approximately 110-subject validation cohort, a group separate from the roughly 670-subject first cohort. The protocol was immunoSEQ multiplex PCR, while the TCRdb copy is restricted to in-frame clones and leaves out a portion. The table lists around 94,000 clones, about 94% of them singletons. Concerning this clone: Its antigen is unknown.

Study-wide results and limits: Reported performance of the classifier showed diagnosis of cytomegalovirus status with high specificity and sensitivity. Cytomegalovirus-associated status was assigned to about 160 TCR beta chains.

The source material was PBMCs. This sequence originates from a woman younger than 35 in good health and CMV-seronegative.

The CDR3 protein is CASTSSGSYNEQFF. The CDR3 DNA follows: TGTGCCAGCACCTCTAGCGGGAGCTACAATGAGCAGTTCTTC. The genes are TRBV11-2 and TRBJ2-1; 10 bases map to TRBD2. V shed 7 bases and J 3 bases; nucleotides not matched to a gene: 3. Germline-derived CDR1 and CDR2 are SGHAT and FQNNGV. This CDR3 is 14 amino acids long.